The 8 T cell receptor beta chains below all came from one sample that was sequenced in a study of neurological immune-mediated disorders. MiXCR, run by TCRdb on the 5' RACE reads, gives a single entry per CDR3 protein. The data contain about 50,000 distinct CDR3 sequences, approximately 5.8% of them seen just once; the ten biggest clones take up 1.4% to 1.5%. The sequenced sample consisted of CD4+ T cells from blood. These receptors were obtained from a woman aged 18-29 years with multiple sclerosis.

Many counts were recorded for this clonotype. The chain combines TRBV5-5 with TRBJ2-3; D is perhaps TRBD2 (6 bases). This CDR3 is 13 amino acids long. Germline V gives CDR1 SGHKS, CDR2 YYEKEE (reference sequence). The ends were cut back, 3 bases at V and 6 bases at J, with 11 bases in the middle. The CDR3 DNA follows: TGTGCCAGCAGCTGGGGTGGGGGGGATACGCAGTATTTT. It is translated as CASSWGGGDTQYF.

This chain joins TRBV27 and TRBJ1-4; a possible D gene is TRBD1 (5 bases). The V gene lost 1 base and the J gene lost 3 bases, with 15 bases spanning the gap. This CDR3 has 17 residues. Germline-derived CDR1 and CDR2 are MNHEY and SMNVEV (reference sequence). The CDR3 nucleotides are TGTGCCAGCAGTTTATTCGCCCAGGGACGGGCTAATGAAAAACTGTTTTTT. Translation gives CASSLFAQGRANEKLFF.

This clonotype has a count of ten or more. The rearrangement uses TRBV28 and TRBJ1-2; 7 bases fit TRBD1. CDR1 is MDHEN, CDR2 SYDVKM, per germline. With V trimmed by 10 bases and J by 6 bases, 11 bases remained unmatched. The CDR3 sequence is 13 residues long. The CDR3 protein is CATRDSTSHGYTF. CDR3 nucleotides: TGTGCCACGAGGGACAGCACTTCGCATGGCTACACCTTC.

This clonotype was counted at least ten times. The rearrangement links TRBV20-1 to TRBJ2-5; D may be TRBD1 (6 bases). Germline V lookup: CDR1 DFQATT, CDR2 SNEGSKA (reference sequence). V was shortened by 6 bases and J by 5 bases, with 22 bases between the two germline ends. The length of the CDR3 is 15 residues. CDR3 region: CSAKIGTKPGETQYF. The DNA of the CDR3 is TGCAGTGCAAAGATCGGGACAAAACCTGGGGAGACCCAGTACTTC.

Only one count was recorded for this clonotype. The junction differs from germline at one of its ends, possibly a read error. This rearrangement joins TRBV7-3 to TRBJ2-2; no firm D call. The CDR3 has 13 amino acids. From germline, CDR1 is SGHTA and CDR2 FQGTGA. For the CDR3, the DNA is TGTACCAGCAGCTTAGATTATACAGGGGAGCTGTTTTTT. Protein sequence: CTSSLDYTGELFF.

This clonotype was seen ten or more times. CDR3 loop: CAWSATGGPLHF. CDR3 bases: TGTGCCTGGAGTGCGACAGGAGGTCCTCTCCACTTT. The rearrangement joins TRBV30 to TRBJ1-6, with a weak D call TRBD1 (6 bases). CDR1 is GTSNPN and CDR2 is SVGIG in the germline V gene (reference sequence). This CDR3 has 12 amino acids. The V end lost 1 base, the J end lost 16 bases, and 14 bases lay between the germline ends.

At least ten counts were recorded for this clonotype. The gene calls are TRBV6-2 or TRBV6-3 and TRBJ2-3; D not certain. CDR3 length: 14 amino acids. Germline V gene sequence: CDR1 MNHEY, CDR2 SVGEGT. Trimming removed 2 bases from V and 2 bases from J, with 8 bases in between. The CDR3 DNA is TGTGCCAGCAGTTACGCAACCTACACAGATACGCAGTATTTT. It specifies CASSYATYTDTQYF.

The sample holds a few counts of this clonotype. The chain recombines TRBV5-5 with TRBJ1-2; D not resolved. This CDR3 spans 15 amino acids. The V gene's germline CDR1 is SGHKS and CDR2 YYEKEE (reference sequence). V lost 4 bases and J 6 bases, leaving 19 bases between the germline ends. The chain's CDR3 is CASSPTGWPGHGYTF. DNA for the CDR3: TGTGCCAGCAGCCCAACCGGTTGGCCGGGCCATGGCTACACCTTC.